This T cell receptor beta chain is from a study of blood T cell repertoires in COVID-19. Study overall: Samples of COVID-19 (acute and convalescent) were obtained from the United States, Italy and Spain. Sources were T cells, B-cell-depleted T cells, or PBMCs; the material itself was cDNA or gDNA.

CDR3 length equals 14 residues. Germline V gives CDR1 SGHTA, CDR2 FQGNSA. The germline V and J ends were trimmed by 4 bases and 4 bases, with 11 bases remaining between them. Authors' data handling: Estimated nucleated cell counts came from reference gene primer amplification. The table came from immunoSEQ multiplex PCR; TCRdb's copy has only in-frame clones and leaves some out. D and trimming were read from the DNA, whereas the V and J calls and clone size are those reported in that table. The sample lists nearly 250,000 clones; around 86% were seen once. The chain combines TRBV7-2 with TRBJ1-3; D unclear. Sequences were obtained from peripheral blood. This receptor was obtained from a woman aged 55-75 years who had recovered from COVID-19. In DNA, the CDR3 is TGTGCCAGCAGCTCGAGCCACCGCGGAAACACCATATATTTT. This gives the protein CASSSSHRGNTIYF.